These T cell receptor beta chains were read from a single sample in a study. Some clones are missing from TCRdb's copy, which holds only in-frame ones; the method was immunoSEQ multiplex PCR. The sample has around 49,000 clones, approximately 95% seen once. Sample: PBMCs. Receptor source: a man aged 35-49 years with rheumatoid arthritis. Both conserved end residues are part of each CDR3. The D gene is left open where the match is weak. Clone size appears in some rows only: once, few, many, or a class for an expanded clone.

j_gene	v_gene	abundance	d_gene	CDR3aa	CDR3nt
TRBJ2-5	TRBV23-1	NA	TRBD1	CASSLTGVETQYF	TGCGCCAGCAGTCTAACAGGGGTGGAGACCCAGTACTTC
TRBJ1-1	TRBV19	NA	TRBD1	CASSIGLTGVMNTEAFF	TGTGCCAGTAGTATAGGGTTGACAGGGGTAATGAACACTGAAGCTTTCTTT
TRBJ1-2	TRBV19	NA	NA	CASSIDLFGRTQNYGYTF	TGTGCCAGTAGTATAGATCTCTTTGGACGGACTCAGAACTATGGCTACACCTTC
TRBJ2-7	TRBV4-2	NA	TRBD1	CASSLGTGVGEQYF	TGTGCCAGCAGCCTCGGGACAGGGGTGGGCGAGCAGTACTTC
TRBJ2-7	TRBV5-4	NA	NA	CASSLGTGIAYEQYF	TGTGCCAGCAGCTTAGGTACAGGGATAGCCTACGAGCAGTACTTC
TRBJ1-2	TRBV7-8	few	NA	CASSLVSYGYTF	TGTGCCAGCAGCTTAGTAAGCTATGGCTACACCTTC
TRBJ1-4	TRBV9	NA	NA	CASSPGGSNEKLFF	TGTGCCAGCAGTCCGGGAGGTTCTAATGAAAAACTGTTTTTT
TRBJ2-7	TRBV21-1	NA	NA	CASSNIGVEQYF	TGTGCCAGCAGCAATATAGGGGTCGAGCAGTACTTC
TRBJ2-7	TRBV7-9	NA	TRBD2	CASSLGAGISSYEQYF	TGTGCCAGCAGCTTAGGAGCGGGGATAAGCTCCTACGAGCAGTACTTC
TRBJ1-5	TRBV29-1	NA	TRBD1	CSAGQGGRNQPQHF	TGCAGCGCTGGACAGGGTGGGCGCAATCAGCCCCAGCATTTT
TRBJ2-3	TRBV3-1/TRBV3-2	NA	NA	CASSPKRQYSLSTDTQYF	TGTGCCAGCAGCCCCAAGAGACAGTACTCGCTAAGCACAGATACGCAGTATTTT
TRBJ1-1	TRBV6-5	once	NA	CATGWTGNTEAFF	TGTGCCACCGGATGGACGGGGAACACTGAAGCTTTCTTT
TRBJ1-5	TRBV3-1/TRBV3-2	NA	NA	CASSQDPKGTQHF	TGTGCCAGCAGCCAAGACCCTAAGGGGACCCAGCATTTT
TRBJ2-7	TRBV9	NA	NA	CASSVEDGGEQYF	TGTGCCAGCAGCGTAGAGGACGGGGGCGAGCAGTACTTC